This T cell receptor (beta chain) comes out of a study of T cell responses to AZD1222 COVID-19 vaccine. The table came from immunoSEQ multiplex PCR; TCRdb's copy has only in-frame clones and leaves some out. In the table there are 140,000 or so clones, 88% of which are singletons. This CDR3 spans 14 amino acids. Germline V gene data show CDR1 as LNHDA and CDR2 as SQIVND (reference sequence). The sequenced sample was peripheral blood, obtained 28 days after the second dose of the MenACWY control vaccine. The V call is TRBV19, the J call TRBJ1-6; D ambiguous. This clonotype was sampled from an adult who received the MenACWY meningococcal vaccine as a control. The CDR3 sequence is CATARESGNSPLHF. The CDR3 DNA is TGTGCTACAGCTCGGGAGTCGGGGAATTCACCCCTCCACTTT.